Below, one T cell receptor (beta chain) is given with its context. This entry belongs to a study of T cell changes during pregnancy in multiple sclerosis. Repertoires were generated with immunoSEQ multiplex PCR, while TCRdb's copy carries only in-frame clones and drops some. The data contain some 47,000 clones, around 90% of them singletons. The CDR3 has 16 amino acids. This chain links TRBV21-1 with TRBJ2-3; the DNA was not used to check the table's D call, TRBD1. TRBV21-1 is noted as a pseudogene. The clonotype comes from a female donor in good health, enrolled as a control in a pregnancy study. The sample consisted of CD8+ T cells from peripheral blood mononuclear cells, taken after pregnancy. The CDR3 protein is CASRSPGQGAWDTQYF. CDR3 in DNA: TGTGCCAGCAGATCTCCGGGACAGGGGGCATGGGATACGCAGTATTTT.